The clone carrying this T cell receptor beta chain was counted a single time. The data originate from a study of shared clonotypes between healthy human individuals. This CDR3 is 15 amino acids long. Trimming removed 2 bases at V and 2 bases at J, with 13 bases between. Germline lookup yields CDR1 MNHNY and CDR2 SVGAGI (reference sequence). In the original analysis: As immunoSEQ supplied junction-only sequences (without quality scores), filtering differed. TCRdb keeps only in-frame clones here, not all; method: immunoSEQ multiplex PCR. V and J calls and clone size come straight from that table; D and trimming were deduced from the DNA. The repertoire holds a few hundred thousand clones, 97% seen once, with around 0.06% in the top ten.

The receptor was isolated from a woman aged 25-40 years in good health. The J gene is TRBJ2-7, the V gene TRBV6-6, with a weak D call TRBD2 (6 bases). The sample comprised naive CD4+ T cells sorted from blood. The subset is: CD45RA+ positively selected. The CDR3 nucleotides are TGTGCCAGCAGTTACCGGCTAGCGCTAACCTACGAGCAGTACTTC. Its protein product is CASSYRLALTYEQYF.